Shown below are 22 T cell receptor beta chains from a single sample sequenced in a study of CD8 T cells in ankylosing spondylitis. Study findings and constraints: Typical of ankylosing spondylitis blood, it appeared, was a TCR beta motif of 7 or 8 highly homologous variants.

MiXCR was run by TCRdb on the 5' RACE reads, yielding one entry per CDR3 protein. The sample consists of 330,000 or so distinct CDR3 sequences, around 8% of them appearing once. Antigens of these TCRs are unknown. The sample was blood, either unsorted or a sorted T cell fraction (not recorded which). These receptors were taken from a male donor with ankylosing spondylitis.

In this sample, this clonotype turned up once. The chain combines TRBV29-1 with TRBJ1-2; D may be TRBD1 (5 bases). V was clipped by 3 bases and J by 7 bases, with 9 bases between them. CDR3 size: 11 residues. Germline lookup yields CDR1 SQVTM and CDR2 ANQGSEA. The CDR3 region is CSVDGGVGYTF. For the CDR3, the DNA is TGCAGCGTTGATGGAGGGGTTGGCTACACCTTC. Full variable domain (remainder filled in from reference TRBV29-1 and TRBJ1-2): SAVISQKPSRDICQRGTSLTIQCQVDSQVTMMFWYRQQPGQSLTLIATANQGSEATYESGFVIDKFPISRPNLTFSTLTVSNMSPEDSSIYLCSVDGGVGYTFGSGTRLTVV.

Only a few counts were recorded for this clonotype. The V call is TRBV5-1, the J call TRBJ2-5; D gene uncertain. The CDR3 contains 13 residues. Per the germline V gene, CDR1 is SGHRS and CDR2 is YFSETQ. V lost 1 base and J lost 3, with 7 bases in between. Written as DNA, the CDR3 is TGCGCCAGCAGCTTGAGGCACGAAGAGACCCAGTACTTC. The encoded protein is CASSLRHEETQYF.

This clonotype was detected ten times or more. The chain has TRBV27 and TRBJ1-5, with 7 nucleotides matching TRBD1. The V gene end was trimmed by 1 base and the J gene end by 4 bases; junction bases not matched to a gene: 7. Germline V gene lookup returns CDR1 MNHEY and CDR2 SMNVEV (reference sequence). This CDR3 is 16 amino acids long. The CDR3 coding sequence is TGTGCCAGCAGTTTATTCCGACAGGGTCGGAATCAGCCCCAGCATTTT. Translation gives CASSLFRQGRNQPQHF.

This clonotype came up many times. The V call is TRBV5-1, the J call TRBJ2-7, with D maybe TRBD2 (5 bases). Germline V CDR1 and CDR2: SGHRS, YFSETQ. The CDR3 runs to 13 residues. V was pared by 4 bases and J by 4 bases, with 12 bases between. CDR3 sequence (DNA): TGCGCCAGCAGCGAGGGAAGTAGGTACGAGCAGTACTTC. This encodes CASSEGSRYEQYF.

The rearrangement uses TRBV9 and TRBJ2-7, with 9 bases matching TRBD1. V lost 0 bases and J lost 6; bases outside the gene matches: 7. Germline-derived CDR1 and CDR2 are SGDLS and YYNGEE. This CDR3 is built from 15 residues. This CDR3 reads CASSVGGGQGLEQYF. As DNA, the CDR3 is TGTGCCAGCAGCGTAGGCGGGGGACAGGGCCTCGAGCAGTACTTC. Using reference TRBV9 and TRBJ2-7 for the parts outside the CDR3, the full variable domain is DSGVTQTPKHLITATGQRVTLRCSPRSGDLSVYWYQQSLDQGLQFLIQYYNGEERAKGNILERFSAQQFPDLHSELNLSSLELGDSALYFCASSVGGGQGLEQYFGPGTRLTVT.

In its sample, this clonotype was seen many times. The chain joins TRBV5-1 to TRBJ2-2; D gene unclear. Deletions cut 5 bases from V and 1 base from J, with 12 bases between. The CDR3 is made up of 15 amino acids. Germline CDR1 is SGHRS and CDR2 is YFSETQ. The CDR3 here is CASSNGVGNTGELFF. In nucleotides, the CDR3 is TGCGCCAGCAGTAACGGCGTCGGGAACACCGGGGAGCTGTTTTTT.

There are a few counts of this clonotype. The V and J genes are TRBV5-1 and TRBJ2-2; 9 bases fit TRBD1. This CDR3 contains 16 residues. Unmatched junction bases numbered 7, after V lost 0 bases and J lost 7 bases. Germline-derived CDR1 and CDR2 are SGHRS and YFSETQ. The chain's CDR3 is CASSLGDRATGGELFF. The CDR3 coding sequence is TGCGCCAGCAGCTTGGGGGACAGGGCGACCGGCGGGGAGCTGTTTTTT.

This chain uses TRBV12-3 or TRBV12-4 with TRBJ1-1; no clear D gene. The length of the CDR3 is 14 residues. Trimming shortened V by 6 bases and J by 2 bases, and 13 bases separated the two germline ends. The CDR3 sequence: CASSPLTSNTEAFF. Written as DNA, the CDR3 is TGTGCCAGCAGCCCCCTAACAAGTAACACTGAAGCTTTCTTT.

The table lists this clonotype with a few counts. The rearrangement uses TRBV5-1 and TRBJ2-2; TRBD1 agrees at 9 bases. J gave up 0 bases and V 2 bases, and 5 bases lay outside the gene matches. The length of the CDR3 is 17 residues. Germline values: CDR1 SGHRS, CDR2 YFSETQ. This CDR3 is CASSFKTGGSNTGELFF. The CDR3, as DNA: TGCGCCAGCAGCTTTAAGACAGGGGGGTCGAACACCGGGGAGCTGTTTTTT.

The chain carries TRBV6-5 and TRBJ2-2; TRBD1 is a possible D gene (6 bases). The CDR3 extends over 15 amino acids. From germline, CDR1 is MNHEY and CDR2 SVGAGI. V was trimmed by 4 bases and J by 2 bases, leaving 11 bases between them. CDR3: CASSSNRANTGELFF. CDR3 DNA sequence: TGTGCCAGCAGTTCGAACAGGGCAAACACCGGGGAGCTGTTTTTT.

In its sample, this clonotype was seen a few times. The chain is built from TRBV3-1 and TRBJ2-5; 7 bases match TRBD2. The CDR3 sequence is 14 residues long. From germline, CDR1 is LGHDT and CDR2 YNNKEL (reference sequence). V was pared by 3 bases and J by 5 bases, with 6 bases of the junction left unmatched. CDR3 coding DNA: TGTGCCAGCAGCCAGCCGGGAGGCGGGGAGACCCAGTACTTC. Translated: CASSQPGGGETQYF.

This clonotype was detected ten times or more. The chain recombines TRBV4-1 with TRBJ1-4; D is perhaps TRBD1 (5 bases). CDR1 and CDR2 (germline): MGHRA, YSYEKL. The germline V and J ends were trimmed by 1 base and 8 bases, with 5 bases remaining between them. This CDR3 is 12 amino acids long. The CDR3 DNA reads as TGCGCCAGCAGCCAAGGGGGGGAAAAACTGTTTTTT. This gives the protein CASSQGGEKLFF.

The gene calls are TRBV14 and TRBJ2-1; D perhaps matches TRBD2 (6 bases). V shed 4 bases and J shed 9 bases, with 19 bases lying between them. This CDR3 is 15 amino acids long. The germline V gene has CDR1 SGHDN and CDR2 FVKESK. CDR3: CASSPVVQGGSEQFF. For the CDR3, the DNA is TGTGCCAGCAGCCCAGTCGTTCAGGGAGGAAGTGAGCAGTTCTTC.

The chain joins TRBV2 to TRBJ2-5; 9 bases are a match to TRBD2. Per germline, CDR1 SNHLY and CDR2 FYNNEI. The CDR3 totals 15 residues. V was pared by 8 bases and J by 2 bases, with 9 bases of the junction left unmatched. CDR3 amino acids: CASVEIAGVQETQYF. As DNA, the CDR3 is TGTGCCAGCGTGGAGATAGCGGGAGTTCAAGAGACCCAGTACTTC.

This clonotype was seen only once. A read error may explain this, as a much larger clone is one base away. The conserved phenylalanine or tryptophan is not found at the CDR3 terminus, so this likely reflects a read error. The chain employs TRBV7-9 and TRBJ1-5, with D perhaps matching TRBD1 (5 bases). Deletions cut 1 base from V and 3 bases from J, with 7 bases between. The CDR3 extends over 14 amino acids. Germline V lookup: CDR1 SEHNR, CDR2 FQNEAQ (reference sequence). This CDR3 is CASSLGDPNQPQHL. The DNA for the CDR3 is TGTGCCAGCAGCTTAGGGGACCCCAATCAGCCCCAGCATCTT.

This clonotype was picked up a small number of times. The chain couples TRBV20-1 to TRBJ2-7, with a possible D match to TRBD2 (6 bases). In germline, CDR1 is DFQATT, CDR2 SNEGSKA (reference sequence). V lost 6 bases and J 0 bases, leaving 15 bases between the germline ends. The CDR3 is 14 residues long. As DNA, the CDR3 is TGCAGTGCGGAGGGGCAGGATCACTCCTACGAGCAGTACTTC. Translating it yields CSAEGQDHSYEQYF.

Only a few counts were recorded for this clonotype. The J gene is TRBJ2-3, the V gene TRBV15; D possibly corresponds to TRBD2 (5 bases). Germline V gene lookup returns CDR1 LNHNV and CDR2 YYDKDF (reference sequence). The CDR3 sequence is 16 residues long. V gave up 8 bases and J gave up 0 bases, with 18 bases separating them. This CDR3 is CATADGSGSSTDTQYF. The DNA for the CDR3 is TGTGCCACCGCGGATGGCAGCGGATCTAGCACAGATACGCAGTATTTT.

This clonotype occurred a few times. This chain connects TRBV20-1 to TRBJ2-5; TRBD2 matches 11 bases. Germline loops: CDR1 DFQATT, CDR2 SNEGSKA (reference sequence). The CDR3 runs 13 residues. V lost 2 bases, J lost 5 bases, and 1 base stayed unmatched. The CDR3 spells CSARSSGRETQYF. CDR3 coding DNA: TGCAGTGCTAGATCTAGCGGGAGGGAGACCCAGTACTTC.

The table lists this clonotype with a few counts. The chain links TRBV27 to TRBJ2-1; perhaps TRBD2 as D (5 bases). The CDR3 spans 14 residues. Per germline, CDR1 MNHEY and CDR2 SMNVEV (reference sequence). With 6 bases removed from V and 2 bases from J, the gap between germline ends came to 11 bases. This CDR3 reads CASRNGIAYNEQFF. CDR3 bases: TGTGCCAGCAGGAACGGGATTGCCTACAATGAGCAGTTCTTC.

This clonotype was seen more than once but under ten times. Its ends do not fully match the called genes, so a read error is possible. The chain employs TRBV25-1 and TRBJ1-6; no clear D gene. The CDR3 contains 13 residues. Germline CDR1 reads MGHDK; CDR2 reads SYGVNS. CDR3 amino acids: CASNEHLNSPLHF. The CDR3 DNA is TGTGCCAGCAATGAACACCTAAATTCACCCCTCCACTTT.

At least ten counts were recorded for this clonotype. CDR3 nucleotides: TGCAGCGTTGATCGGGGGCGGAAAGAGACCCAGTACTTC. It codes for CSVDRGRKETQYF. The chain employs TRBV29-1 and TRBJ2-5; D tentatively reads TRBD1 or TRBD2 (6 bases each). V was clipped by 3 bases and J by 3 bases, with 11 bases between them. Per the germline V gene, CDR1 is SQVTM and CDR2 is ANQGSEA. CDR3 length: 13 residues.

This clonotype was observed a few times. The DNA of the CDR3 is TGTGCCAGCAGTCCTTGGGACAGCCTTAATTCACCCCTCCACTTT. Translated: CASSPWDSLNSPLHF. The chain couples TRBV28 to TRBJ1-6; the match to TRBD1 covers 7 bases. The V gene's germline CDR1 is MDHEN and CDR2 SYDVKM. V gave up 5 bases and J gave up 6 bases; unmatched junction bases: 7. The CDR3 sequence is 15 residues long.